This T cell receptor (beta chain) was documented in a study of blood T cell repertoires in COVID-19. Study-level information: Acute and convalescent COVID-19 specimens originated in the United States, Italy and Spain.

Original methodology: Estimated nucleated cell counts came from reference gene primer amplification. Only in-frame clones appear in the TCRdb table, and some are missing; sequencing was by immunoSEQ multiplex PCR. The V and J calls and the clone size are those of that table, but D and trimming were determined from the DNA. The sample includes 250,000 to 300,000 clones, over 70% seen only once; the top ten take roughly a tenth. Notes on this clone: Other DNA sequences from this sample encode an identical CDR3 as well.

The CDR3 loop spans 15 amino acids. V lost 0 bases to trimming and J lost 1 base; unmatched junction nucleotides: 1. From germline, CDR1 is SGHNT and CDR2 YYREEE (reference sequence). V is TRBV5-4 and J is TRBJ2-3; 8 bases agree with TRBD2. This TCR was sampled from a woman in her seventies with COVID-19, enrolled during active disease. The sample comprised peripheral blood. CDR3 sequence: CASSLAREGTDTQYF. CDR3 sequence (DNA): TGTGCCAGCAGCTTGGCGCGGGAGGGCACAGATACGCAGTATTTT. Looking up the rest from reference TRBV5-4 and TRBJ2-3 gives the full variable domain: ETGVTQSPTHLIKTRGQQVTLRCSSQSGHNTVSWYQQALGQGPQFIFQYYREEENGRGNFPPRFSGLQFPNYSSELNVNALELDDSALYLCASSLAREGTDTQYFGPGTRLTVL.